This entry concerns a single T cell receptor beta chain. What it binds is unknown. The data were obtained in a study of post-analysis software for immune sequencing data. Study-wide background: Relapsing-remitting, secondary progressive and progressive-relapsing forms of multiple sclerosis all featured among disease courses.

The junction had 11 bases not matched to a gene; V was cut back by 10 bases and J by 2 bases. The CDR3 is 15 residues long. Germline V gene lookup returns CDR1 SNHLY and CDR2 FYNNEI. General study findings and limits: Samples sharing a preparation batch grouped tightly together when assessed by F measure. Elevated frequency relative to controls characterized roughly five TRBV segments in patients, TRBV5-6, TRBV5-1 and TRBV20-1 among them.

Researchers reported that TCR beta cDNA libraries carried unique molecular identifiers. A population of 1 to 10 million T cells gave rise to around 530,000 cDNA molecules. TCRdb fed the PCR reads into MiXCR, producing one record per CDR3 protein. The sample holds 750,000 to 950,000 distinct CDR3 sequences, around 45% seen once. The chain carries TRBV2 and TRBJ2-3; 8 bases align to TRBD2. Sample: blood. This sequence was found in a girl aged 10-17 years with multiple sclerosis. CDR3 sequence reads: CANSAGGRTTDTQYF. The CDR3 coding sequence is TGTGCCAACTCCGCGGGCGGGAGGACCACAGATACGCAGTATTTT.